Listed below are T cell receptor beta chains from one sample, sequenced in a study of blood T cell repertoires in COVID-19. Some clones are missing from TCRdb's copy, which holds only in-frame ones; the method was immunoSEQ multiplex PCR. The data hold roughly 200,000 clones, with around 87% observed a single time. The sequenced material came from peripheral blood. These receptors were collected from a man between 60 and 75 years old with acute or convalescent COVID-19. Each CDR3 is given with its conserved first and last residue. D genes are given only for firm matches. Clone size appears in some rows only: once, few, many, or a class for an expanded clone.

TRBD1	-	TRBV28	TRBJ1-6	TGTGCCAGCAGTTCATCCGGGACAGCTTATAATTCACCCCTCCACTTT	CASSSSGTAYNSPLHF
TRBD1	-	TRBV3-1/TRBV3-2	TRBJ1-5	TGTGCCAGCAGCCCAAGGCCCGCAGGGGGCCCCGATCAGCCCCAGCATTTT	CASSPRPAGGPDQPQHF
TRBD2	once	TRBV11-2	TRBJ2-5	TGTGCCAGCACCGATGGAGCGGGGTCGGGGACCCAGTACTTC	CASTDGAGSGTQYF
-	-	TRBV7-2	TRBJ1-2	TGTGCCAGCAGCTTAGATGGGGGGGCGAGCTATGGCTACACCTTC	CASSLDGGASYGYTF
-	-	TRBV4-3	TRBJ2-1	TGCGCCAGCAGCCAAATAGGGGGGGGAGGGAATGAGCAGTTCTTC	CASSQIGGGGNEQFF
-	-	TRBV3-1/TRBV3-2	TRBJ1-1	TGTGCCAGCAGCGGGGGGGACTGGAGGAACACTGAAGCTTTCTTT	CASSGGDWRNTEAFF
-	-	TRBV21-1	TRBJ1-1	TGTGCCAGCAGCACGAAAACTTGGGACAGGGGAGGGACTGAAGCTTTCTTT	CASSTKTWDRGGTEAFF
-	-	TRBV18	TRBJ1-1	TGTGCCAGCTCTCGGGACCGGGACATGAGGAACACTGAAGCTTTCTTT	CASSRDRDMRNTEAFF
-	-	TRBV3-1/TRBV3-2	TRBJ1-2	TGTGCCAGCAGCGACGTACAGGACCACTATGGCTACACCTTC	CASSDVQDHYGYTF
-	-	TRBV29-1	TRBJ2-5	TGCAGCGTCGGTAGCGGTACGGGGACCCAGTACTTC	CSVGSGTGTQYF
TRBD2	-	TRBV3-1/TRBV3-2	TRBJ2-5	TGTGCCAGCAGCCAAAGCGTTAGCGGGGTAGGATCAATGACCCAGTACTTC	CASSQSVSGVGSMTQYF
-	once	TRBV7-3	TRBJ2-5	TGTGCCAGCAGCCGCGGGTTATCGGAGACCCAGTACTTC	CASSRGLSETQYF
TRBD1	few	TRBV7-9	TRBJ2-7	TGTGCCAGCAGCTTGGCCAGGGGGTTCTACGAGCAGTACTTC	CASSLARGFYEQYF
TRBD1	few	TRBV3-1/TRBV3-2	TRBJ1-1	TGTGCCAGCAGCCAGGGGGCCGGGACAGGGGGCCGCACTGAAGCTTTCTTT	CASSQGAGTGGRTEAFF
TRBD2	-	TRBV5-4	TRBJ2-4	TGTGCCAGCAGCCCCGGGGGGGTAGCCAAAAACATTCAGTACTTC	CASSPGGVAKNIQYF
-	-	TRBV7-2	TRBJ1-2	TGTGCCAGCAGCTTAGCCGGGGGGCTTTCTAACTATGGCTACACCTTC	CASSLAGGLSNYGYTF
-	-	TRBV27	TRBJ2-7	TGTGCCAGCAGCCCAGGGACACCAGGCTACGAGCAGTACTTC	CASSPGTPGYEQYF
-	-	TRBV7-2	TRBJ1-4	TGTGCCAGCAGCTTCGGGCCCGGGCGGGGTGAAAAACTGTTTTTT	CASSFGPGRGEKLFF
-	-	TRBV9	TRBJ2-1	TGTGCCAGCAGCGTAGCCCCCACGAGGGAAAATGAGCAGTTCTTC	CASSVAPTRENEQFF
TRBD1	-	TRBV19	TRBJ2-2	TGTGCCAGTAGTTTCCACAGGGGGCGAGCCGGGGAGCTGTTTTTT	CASSFHRGRAGELFF
TRBD1	-	TRBV4-1	TRBJ1-4	TGCGCCAGCAGCCTCGTCCCGGGACAGGGGGCGGCTAATGAAAAACTGTTTTTT	CASSLVPGQGAANEKLFF
TRBD1	once	TRBV6-5	TRBJ2-7	TGTGCCAGCAGTCGGGACAGGGGAAGCGAGCAGTACTTC	CASSRDRGSEQYF
-	-	TRBV25-1	TRBJ2-7	TGTGCCAGCAGTGGCGCGGGTCCCTCCTACGAGCAGTACTTC	CASSGAGPSYEQYF
TRBD1	-	TRBV18	TRBJ1-1	TGTGCCAGCTCAGTTGGACAGGGCGCCACTGAAGCTTTCTTT	CASSVGQGATEAFF
TRBD2	-	TRBV20-1	TRBJ2-1	TGCAGTGCTAGTTTGGGACTAGCGGGGTTCAATGAGCAGTTCTTC	CSASLGLAGFNEQFF
-	-	TRBV18	TRBJ2-2	TGTGCCAGCTCACCACTCGACAGTCGCACCGGGGAGCTGTTTTTT	CASSPLDSRTGELFF
-	once	TRBV27	TRBJ2-7	TGTGCCAGCAGTTTCCGGTTTCCCTACGAGCAGTACTTC	CASSFRFPYEQYF
TRBD1	-	TRBV6-5	TRBJ2-7	TGTGCCAGCAGTCCGACAGGGAAACTGTACGAGCAGTACTTC	CASSPTGKLYEQYF
TRBD1	-	TRBV6-5	TRBJ1-1	TGTGCCAGCAGTTACAGGACAGGGGGCGAAGCTTTCTTT	CASSYRTGGEAFF
-	-	TRBV19	TRBJ1-6	TGTGCCACCCAGGGGTTCCAAATTGGTTCACCCCTCCACTTT	CATQGFQIGSPLHF
-	-	TRBV9	TRBJ2-7	TGTGCCAGCAGCCTCACAATCGGAGGGGCCCCCTACGAGCAGTACTTC	CASSLTIGGAPYEQYF
-	few	TRBV18	TRBJ1-1	TGTGCCAGCTCACCAGGTCGGGGGGTTATGAACACTGAAGCTTTCTTT	CASSPGRGVMNTEAFF
-	few	TRBV18	TRBJ1-6	TGTGCCAGCTCTCAGACGACGGGGAGCTCCTATAATTCACCCCTCCACTTT	CASSQTTGSSYNSPLHF
-	-	TRBV4-3	TRBJ1-4	TGCGCCAGCAGCCAAGAGACTGCAACTAATGAAAAACTGTTTTTT	CASSQETATNEKLFF
TRBD1	many	TRBV13	TRBJ1-1	TGTGCCAGCAGCCGTTCGACAGGGAAAGGTCCCTACACTGAAGCTTTCTTT	CASSRSTGKGPYTEAFF
-	-	TRBV3-1/TRBV3-2	TRBJ2-3	TGTGCCAGCAGCCTGGGCTCACATTGGGCAGATACGCAGTATTTT	CASSLGSHWADTQYF
-	-	TRBV5-6	TRBJ1-2	TGTGCCAGCACGGTGTTGCCACTTTATGGCTACACCTTC	CASTVLPLYGYTF
TRBD1	-	TRBV7-3	TRBJ1-5	TGTGCCAGCAGCCACCCCCCTCTCGACAGGGGAAATAGCAATCAGCCCCAGCATTTT	CASSHPPLDRGNSNQPQHF
-	-	TRBV28	TRBJ1-3	TGTGCCAGCAGTTTGACAGGCGCCCGCATATATTTT	CASSLTGARIYF
-	-	TRBV12-3/TRBV12-4	TRBJ2-2	TGTGCCAGCAGGATGGTCCGGACCGGGGAGCTGTTTTTT	CASRMVRTGELFF
-	-	TRBV7-9	TRBJ1-2	TGTGCCAGCAGCTTAGCGCAGGCACCTGCTAACTATGGCTACACCTTC	CASSLAQAPANYGYTF
TRBD1	-	TRBV5-6	TRBJ1-6	TGTGCCAGCAGCTTGGTCCCTGGGACAGGGACTAATTCACCCCTCCACTTT	CASSLVPGTGTNSPLHF
TRBD1	-	TRBV28	TRBJ1-2	TGTGCCAGCAGTTCCAGGGGGCTTGGCTATGGCTACACCTTC	CASSSRGLGYGYTF
-	once	TRBV7-9	TRBJ2-7	TGTGCCAGCTCCGTAGGGGCTGCCTACGAGCAGTACTTC	CASSVGAAYEQYF
-	-	TRBV7-2	TRBJ1-4	TGTGCCAGCAGCTTCACAGGGAACAATGAAAAACTGTTTTTT	CASSFTGNNEKLFF
-	-	TRBV7-9	TRBJ1-4	TGTGCCAGCAGCTCCGGTAGGGGTCTCACCGCAACTAATGAAAAACTGTTTTTT	CASSSGRGLTATNEKLFF
-	-	TRBV19	TRBJ1-4	TGTGCCAGTAGGGGGGCGATTAATGAAAAACTGTTTTTT	CASRGAINEKLFF
-	-	TRBV7-9	TRBJ1-4	TGTGCCAGCAGCCCAGGGATGGCTAATGAAAAACTGTTTTTT	CASSPGMANEKLFF
TRBD1	-	TRBV18	TRBJ2-7	TGTGCCAGCTCATCGGACAGGGGGTACGAGCAGTACTTC	CASSSDRGYEQYF
TRBD1	-	TRBV11-3	TRBJ1-6	TGTGCCAGCAGCCCATCAGACGGGACAGGGCCGCCCCTCCACTTT	CASSPSDGTGPPLHF
-	-	TRBV10-3	TRBJ2-5	TGTGCCACAAGCCGGTTGGGGGCCGGTGAGACCCAGTACTTC	CATSRLGAGETQYF
TRBD1	-	TRBV5-6	TRBJ2-1	TGTGCCAGCAGCTTCGGGGACAGGGCCTACAATGAGCAGTTCTTC	CASSFGDRAYNEQFF
-	-	TRBV28	TRBJ1-1	TGTGCCAGCAGTTTGGGGGGGCTGGTTGGCACTGAAGCTTTCTTT	CASSLGGLVGTEAFF
TRBD2	-	TRBV19	TRBJ2-5	TGTGCCACCCAAAGGGTGGCTAGCGGGGCATACCAAGAGACCCAGTACTTC	CATQRVASGAYQETQYF
TRBD1	-	TRBV3-1/TRBV3-2	TRBJ1-2	TGTGCCAGCAGCGACAGGGGACTACTAAACTATGGCTACACCTTC	CASSDRGLLNYGYTF
-	once	TRBV14	TRBJ2-2	TGTGCCAGCAGCCACCCGAGGGGGGGAAGCACCGGGGAGCTGTTTTTT	CASSHPRGGSTGELFF